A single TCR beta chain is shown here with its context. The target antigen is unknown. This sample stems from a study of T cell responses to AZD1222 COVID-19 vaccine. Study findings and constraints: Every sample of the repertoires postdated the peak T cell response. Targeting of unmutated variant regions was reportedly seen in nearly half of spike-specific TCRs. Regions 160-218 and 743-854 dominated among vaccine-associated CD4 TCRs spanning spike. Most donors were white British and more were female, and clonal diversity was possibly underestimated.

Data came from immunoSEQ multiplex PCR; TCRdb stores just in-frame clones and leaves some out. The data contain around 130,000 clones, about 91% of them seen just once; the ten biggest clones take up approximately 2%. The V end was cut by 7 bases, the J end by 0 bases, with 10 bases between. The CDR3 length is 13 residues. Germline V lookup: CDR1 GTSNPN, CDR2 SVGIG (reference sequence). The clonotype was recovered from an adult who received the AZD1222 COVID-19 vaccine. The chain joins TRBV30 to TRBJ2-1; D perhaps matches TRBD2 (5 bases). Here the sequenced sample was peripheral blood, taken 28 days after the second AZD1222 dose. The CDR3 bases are TGTGCCTCAGCGGCAAGCTCCTACAATGAGCAGTTCTTC. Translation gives CASAASSYNEQFF. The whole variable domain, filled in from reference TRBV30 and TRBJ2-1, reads SQTIHQWPATLVQPVGSPLSLECTVEGTSNPNLYWYRQAAGRGLQLLFYSVGIGQISSEVPQNLSASRPQDRQFILSSKKLLLSDSGFYLCASAASSYNEQFFGPGTRLTVL.